The 25 T cell receptor beta chains below all came from one sample that was sequenced in a study of blood T cell repertoires in COVID-19. The data were produced by immunoSEQ multiplex PCR, yet TCRdb's version contains in-frame clones alone and is incomplete. The table shows about 330,000 clones, with around 90% occurring only once. The sequenced material came from PBMCs or T cells enriched from blood (not recorded which). The source is a woman younger than 45 who had recovered from COVID-19.

V and J are TRBV28 and TRBJ2-5; TRBD1 agrees at 7 bases. The germline gives CDR1 MDHEN, CDR2 SYDVKM. The CDR3 loop spans 14 amino acids. Trimming took 10 bases from V and 5 from J; bases not matched to a gene: 13. CDR3: CATKQGRGWETQYF. CDR3 in DNA: TGTGCCACGAAGCAGGGCAGGGGGTGGGAGACCCAGTACTTC.

This rearrangement joins TRBV11-3 to TRBJ1-1, with D perhaps TRBD1 (5 bases). The V end lost 4 bases, the J end lost 4 bases, and 13 bases lay between the germline ends. Germline V gene lookup returns CDR1 SGHNT and CDR2 YENEEA. This CDR3 region has 14 residues. The CDR3 nucleotides are TGTGCCAGCAGCTCACAGGTTCTGGGCACTGAAGCTTTCTTT. Its protein product is CASSSQVLGTEAFF.

This sequence joins TRBV27 and TRBJ2-7; D unclear. Germline V lookup: CDR1 MNHEY, CDR2 SMNVEV (reference sequence). V lost 1 base, J lost 2 bases, and 12 bases lay in between. This CDR3 spans 15 amino acids. The CDR3 sequence: CASSLLVGGPYEQYF. The CDR3 DNA sequence: TGTGCCAGCAGTTTATTAGTCGGTGGTCCCTACGAGCAGTACTTC.

This chain links TRBV4-1 with TRBJ2-2, with 11 nucleotides matching TRBD2. V was pared by 1 base and J by 4 bases, with 8 bases of the junction left unmatched. The CDR3 contains 18 residues. Germline assignment: CDR1 MGHRA and CDR2 YSYEKL. The CDR3: CASSQGLAGPGGTGELFF. The CDR3 nucleotides read TGCGCCAGCAGCCAAGGACTAGCGGGGCCCGGTGGCACCGGGGAGCTGTTTTTT.

The chain combines TRBV28 with TRBJ2-5; perhaps TRBD1 as D (6 bases). In germline, CDR1 is MDHEN, CDR2 SYDVKM. V was pared by 6 bases and J by 2 bases, with 16 bases between. The CDR3 contains 15 residues. The CDR3 bases are TGTGCCAGCAGCCCTGCCTCGACAGGACAAGAGACCCAGTACTTC. This codes for CASSPASTGQETQYF.

The genes are TRBV30 and TRBJ1-5; 10 nucleotides match TRBD1. V lost 2 bases and J lost 7; bases outside the gene matches: 5. Per germline, CDR1 GTSNPN and CDR2 SVGIG (reference sequence). This CDR3 is built from 14 residues. The CDR3 is CAWSTGTGAQPQHF. CDR3 in DNA: TGTGCCTGGAGTACCGGGACAGGGGCCCAGCCCCAGCATTTT.

Here the CDR3 reads CASGRGTGGAASSTGELFF. The CDR3 region has the DNA TGTGCCAGTGGCCGCGGGACAGGGGGCGCAGCAAGCTCGACCGGGGAGCTGTTTTTT. This sequence joins TRBV19 and TRBJ2-2, with TRBD1 identical over 12 bases. The CDR3 spans 19 residues. Germline trimming cut 8 bases from V and 5 bases from J; bases unmatched to any gene: 18. Per germline, CDR1 LNHDA and CDR2 SQIVND (reference sequence).

The chain carries TRBV3-1 (or the pseudogene TRBV3-2) and TRBJ2-3; 10 nucleotides agree with TRBD2. V was pared by 4 bases and J by 6 bases, with 4 bases of the junction left unmatched. The CDR3 has 14 amino acids. Germline CDR1 reads LGHDT; CDR2 reads YNNKEL (reference sequence). CDR3 in DNA: TGTGCCAGCAGCCTTAGCGGGAGGACGGATACGCAGTATTTT. It codes for CASSLSGRTDTQYF.

The chain combines TRBV2 with TRBJ2-2, with a weak D call TRBD1 (6 bases). CDR3 length: 13 amino acids. V dropped 8 bases and J dropped 4 bases, with 11 bases sitting between them. Germline lookup yields CDR1 SNHLY and CDR2 FYNNEI. CDR3 region: CASWDTLTGELFF. CDR3 nucleotide sequence: TGTGCCAGCTGGGACACACTCACCGGGGAGCTGTTTTTT.

The chain carries TRBV5-1 and TRBJ1-2; 7 nucleotides line up with TRBD1. After removal of 3 bases from V and 5 bases from J, the junction contained 7 bases not matched to a gene. Germline-derived CDR1 and CDR2 are SGHRS and YFSETQ. The CDR3 spans 14 residues. The CDR3 spells CASSSGQPRYGYTF. The DNA for the CDR3 is TGCGCCAGCAGCTCGGGACAGCCTCGGTATGGCTACACCTTC.

The chain is built from TRBV3-1 (or the pseudogene TRBV3-2) and TRBJ1-4, with TRBD1 as a possible D gene (5 bases). This CDR3 is 16 amino acids long. Germline CDR1 reads LGHDT; CDR2 reads YNNKEL (reference sequence). Trimming took 2 bases from V and 2 from J, leaving 12 bases between them. The CDR3 region has the DNA TGTGCCAGCAGCCAAAATGGGGCAGGGACTAATGAAAAACTGTTTTTT. This gives the protein CASSQNGAGTNEKLFF.

The chain uses TRBV5-1 and TRBJ2-1, with a tentative D call TRBD1 (5 bases). V lost 4 bases and J 0 bases, leaving 14 bases between the germline ends. This CDR3 is 16 amino acids long. Germline assignment: CDR1 SGHRS and CDR2 YFSETQ. DNA of the CDR3: TGCGCCAGCAGCCGTCAGGGTACCAGCTCCTACAATGAGCAGTTCTTC. This codes for CASSRQGTSSYNEQFF.

The CDR3 bases are TGTGCCAGCAGCAAAGCTGGGGGGAACACCTACGAGCAGTACTTC. The encoded protein is CASSKAGGNTYEQYF. The rearrangement uses TRBV21-1 and TRBJ2-7; the table assigns TRBD2, which was not confirmed against the DNA. TRBV21-1 is a listed pseudogene. The CDR3 is made up of 15 amino acids.

The chain combines TRBV2 with TRBJ2-7; 9 nucleotides match TRBD2. The V gene's germline CDR1 is SNHLY and CDR2 FYNNEI. There are 14 residues in the CDR3. V lost 6 bases, J lost 5 bases, and 8 bases stayed unmatched. The CDR3 DNA is TGTGCCAGCAGGGGCGCGGGGGGGCCCGACGAGCAGTACTTC. Protein: CASRGAGGPDEQYF.

This sequence joins TRBV19 and TRBJ1-1, with TRBD1 as a possible D gene (5 bases). V lost 3 bases, J lost 0 bases, and 11 bases lay in between. The CDR3 length is 15 residues. The germline V gene has CDR1 LNHDA and CDR2 SQIVND (reference sequence). The CDR3, as DNA: TGTGCCAGTAGTATGTTCGGCAGGGTGAACACTGAAGCTTTCTTT. This sequence encodes CASSMFGRVNTEAFF.

V usage is TRBV27 and J usage is TRBJ1-4; tentative D call: TRBD1 (5 bases). The CDR3 has 15 amino acids. From germline, CDR1 is MNHEY and CDR2 SMNVEV (reference sequence). V was cut by 6 bases and J by 8 bases, with 19 bases left in between. CDR3 bases: TGTGCCAGCAGCCAAACCGGGGGATGGGACGAAAAACTGTTTTTT. This codes for CASSQTGGWDEKLFF.

The V gene is TRBV19, the J gene TRBJ1-4; a weak D match, TRBD1 (6 bases). V was shortened by 5 bases and J by 5 bases, with 12 bases between the two germline ends. This CDR3 contains 14 residues. Germline V gives CDR1 LNHDA, CDR2 SQIVND (reference sequence). This CDR3 reads CASSPDRSNEKLFF. The CDR3 region has the DNA TGTGCCAGTAGTCCGGACAGAAGCAATGAAAAACTGTTTTTT.

The gene calls are TRBV12-5 and TRBJ1-2; D unclear. The CDR3 sequence is 14 residues long. V was cut by 1 base and J by 6 bases, with 12 bases left in between. Germline V lookup: CDR1 LGHNT, CDR2 FRNRAP. DNA of the CDR3: TGTGCTAGTGGTTTGGCGCCTAACGCCCATGGCTACACCTTC. Protein product: CASGLAPNAHGYTF.

This sequence joins TRBV27 and TRBJ1-3, with D hard to call. The ends were cut back, 0 bases at V and 3 bases at J, with 9 bases in the middle. The CDR3 is 15 residues long. Germline values: CDR1 MNHEY, CDR2 SMNVEV (reference sequence). The DNA of the CDR3 is TGTGCCAGCAGTTTATCGAAGGGAGGTGGAAACACCATATATTTT. Its translation: CASSLSKGGGNTIYF.

This chain connects TRBV28 to TRBJ2-1; TRBD1 matches 9 bases. V lost 10 bases and J lost 6; bases outside the gene matches: 10. The CDR3 extends over 14 amino acids. CDR1 and CDR2 (germline): MDHEN, SYDVKM. The CDR3 coding sequence is TGTGCCACCCAGACTGGGACAGGGAGCAATGAGCAGTTCTTC. Its protein product is CATQTGTGSNEQFF.

This clone was recorded only once. This chain links TRBV19 with TRBJ2-5; maybe TRBD1 (5 bases). Trimming left V 2 bases short and J 0 bases short, with 10 bases between. Germline V lookup: CDR1 LNHDA, CDR2 SQIVND (reference sequence). CDR3 length equals 15 residues. CDR3 protein: CASSIKGRYQETQYF. The CDR3 DNA reads as TGTGCCAGTAGTATAAAGGGGCGTTACCAAGAGACCCAGTACTTC.

The chain uses TRBV7-2 and TRBJ1-2; D is uncertain. V shed 6 bases and J shed 1 base, with 6 bases lying between them. CDR3 length: 12 amino acids. Germline lookup yields CDR1 SGHTA and CDR2 FQGNSA. The CDR3 DNA sequence: TGTGCCAGCAGACGCAGTAACTATGGCTACACCTTC. It specifies CASRRSNYGYTF.

This chain links TRBV9 with TRBJ2-3; 8 positions agree with TRBD1. CDR3 length equals 15 residues. Looked up from germline, CDR1 is SGDLS and CDR2 is YYNGEE. V shed 4 bases and J 7 bases; nucleotides not matched to a gene: 11. CDR3 region: CASSTQGTGQYTQYF. Here the CDR3 DNA reads TGTGCCAGCAGCACCCAGGGGACAGGCCAATATACGCAGTATTTT. Looking up the rest from reference TRBV9 and TRBJ2-3 gives the full variable domain: DSGVTQTPKHLITATGQRVTLRCSPRSGDLSVYWYQQSLDQGLQFLIQYYNGEERAKGNILERFSAQQFPDLHSELNLSSLELGDSALYFCASSTQGTGQYTQYFGPGTRLTVL.

This clone was recorded only once. This chain connects TRBV18 to TRBJ2-5, with TRBD2 matching 7 bases. The CDR3 runs 14 residues. Trimming cost V 2 bases and J 5 bases; bases outside gene matches: 5. CDR1 and CDR2 from the germline V gene are KGHSH and LQKENI. The CDR3 sequence: CASSPGLVMETQYF. CDR3 coding DNA: TGTGCCAGCTCACCAGGACTAGTTATGGAGACCCAGTACTTC. The variable domain in full, completed from reference TRBV18 and TRBJ2-5, reads NAGVMQNPRHLVRRRGQEARLRCSPMKGHSHVYWYRQLPEEGLKFMVYLQKENIIDESGMPKERFSAEFPKEGPSILRIQQVVRGDSAAYFCASSPGLVMETQYFGPGTRLLVL.

This chain links TRBV6-2 or TRBV6-3 with TRBJ1-1; 9 bases match TRBD1. V shed 5 bases and J 10 bases; nucleotides not matched to a gene: 11. Per germline, CDR1 MNHEY and CDR2 SVGEGT. This CDR3 has 14 residues. DNA of the CDR3: TGTGCCAGCAGTCTAACGGGACAGGGAGCTGGAGCTTTCTTT. Its translation: CASSLTGQGAGAFF.